This T cell receptor (beta chain) was recovered during a study of CD8 T cells in ankylosing spondylitis. Overall study results and limits: Disease-associated clonotypes exhibited CD8+ identity and were relatively infrequent in peripheral blood. About 8 highly homologous variants made up a TCR beta motif, and this motif appeared characteristic of ankylosing spondylitis blood. Reports of some motif variants in reactive arthritis synovial fluid and blood predate this one.

Quantitative 5'-RACE was performed with molecular barcodes, and it yielded the TCR beta libraries. TCRdb processed the 5' RACE reads anew with MiXCR; each CDR3 protein has one entry. This sample has about 270,000 distinct CDR3 sequences, with more than 25% found just once. Comment on this clonotype: Its antigen is as yet unknown.

The CDR3 extends over 12 amino acids. V was pared by 6 bases and J by 9 bases, with 12 bases between. Germline V lookup: CDR1 MNHEY, CDR2 SVGAGI. Sequenced sample: blood, either unsorted or a sorted T cell fraction (not recorded which). The chain couples TRBV6-5 to TRBJ2-1; D is ambiguous. This TCR was sampled from a male donor with ankylosing spondylitis or in good health (not recorded which). CDR3 sequence reads: CASSRRLGEQFF. The CDR3 DNA reads TGTGCCAGCAGCCGCAGATTGGGTGAGCAGTTCTTC.